This T cell receptor (beta chain) appears in the sequencing data of a study of OX40 agonist ivuxolimab in advanced cancers. TCRdb's copy holds only in-frame clones and misses some; the assay was immunoSEQ multiplex PCR. The data contain tens of thousands of clones, around 85% of them singletons. The sample was CD4+ or CD8+ T cells sorted from blood, taken in a trial of the OX40 agonist ivuxolimab. The receptor was derived from an adult with an advanced solid tumor such as melanoma, head and neck, liver or kidney cancer.

CDR3 residues: CASSPVPFGEQYF. Here the CDR3 DNA reads TGTGCCAGCAGCCCGGTCCCGTTTGGTGAGCAGTACTTC. V and J are TRBV5-3 and TRBJ2-7; no clear D gene. TRBV5-3 is an ORF, and what it does is uncertain. V was trimmed by 8 bases and J by 7 bases, leaving 19 bases between them. The CDR3 runs to 13 residues.